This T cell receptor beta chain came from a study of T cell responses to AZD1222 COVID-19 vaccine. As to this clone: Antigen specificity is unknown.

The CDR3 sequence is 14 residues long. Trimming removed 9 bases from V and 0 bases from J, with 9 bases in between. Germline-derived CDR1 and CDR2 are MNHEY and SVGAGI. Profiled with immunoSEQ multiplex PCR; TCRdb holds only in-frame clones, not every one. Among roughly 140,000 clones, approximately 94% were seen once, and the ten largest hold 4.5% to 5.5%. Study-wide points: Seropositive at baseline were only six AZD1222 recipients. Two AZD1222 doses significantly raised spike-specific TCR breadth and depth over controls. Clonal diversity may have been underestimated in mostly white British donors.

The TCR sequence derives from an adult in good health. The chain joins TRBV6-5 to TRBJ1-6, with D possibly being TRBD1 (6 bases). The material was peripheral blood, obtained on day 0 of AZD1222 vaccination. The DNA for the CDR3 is TGTGCCAGTCAGGGGAGCTCCTATAATTCACCCCTCCACTTT. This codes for CASQGSSYNSPLHF.